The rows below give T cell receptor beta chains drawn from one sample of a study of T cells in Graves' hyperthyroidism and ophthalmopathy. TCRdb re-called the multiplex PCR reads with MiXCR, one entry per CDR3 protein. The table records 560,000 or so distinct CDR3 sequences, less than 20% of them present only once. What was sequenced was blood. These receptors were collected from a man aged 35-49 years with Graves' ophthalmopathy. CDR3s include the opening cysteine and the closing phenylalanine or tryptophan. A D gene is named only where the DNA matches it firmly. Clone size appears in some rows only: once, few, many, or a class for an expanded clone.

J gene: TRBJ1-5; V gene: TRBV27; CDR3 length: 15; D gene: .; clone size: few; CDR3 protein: CASSFLGGNNQPQHF; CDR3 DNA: TGTGCCAGCAGTTTCCTAGGTGGGAACAATCAGCCCCAGCATTTT
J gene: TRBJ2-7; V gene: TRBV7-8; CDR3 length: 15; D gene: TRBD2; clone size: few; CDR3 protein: CASTRRAGASYEQYF; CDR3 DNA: TGTGCCAGCACGCGCCGGGCGGGAGCCTCCTACGAGCAGTACTTC
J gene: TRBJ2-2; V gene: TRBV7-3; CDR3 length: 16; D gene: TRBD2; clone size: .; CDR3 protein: CASSYEAGVNTGELFF; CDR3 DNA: TGTGCCAGCAGCTACGAAGCGGGGGTAAACACCGGGGAGCTGTTTTTT
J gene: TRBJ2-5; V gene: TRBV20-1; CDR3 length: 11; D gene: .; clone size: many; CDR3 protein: CSARVRETQYF; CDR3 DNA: TGCAGTGCCAGGGTTAGGGAGACCCAGTACTTC
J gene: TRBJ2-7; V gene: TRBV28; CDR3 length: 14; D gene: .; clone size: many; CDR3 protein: CASRAPTESYEQYF; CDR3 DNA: TGTGCCAGCAGAGCCCCGACAGAATCCTACGAGCAGTACTTC
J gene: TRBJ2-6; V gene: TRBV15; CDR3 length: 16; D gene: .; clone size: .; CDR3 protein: CATSRPPGSGANVLTF; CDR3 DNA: TGTGCCACCAGCAGACCCCCAGGGTCAGGGGCCAACGTCCTGACTTTC
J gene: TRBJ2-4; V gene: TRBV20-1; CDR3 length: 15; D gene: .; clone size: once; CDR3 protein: CSARDRQYGQGIQYF; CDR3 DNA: TGCAGTGCTAGAGATCGCCAATACGGCCAAGGCATTCAGTACTTC
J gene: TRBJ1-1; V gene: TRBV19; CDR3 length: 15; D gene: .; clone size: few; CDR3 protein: CASSAGGGMNTEAFF; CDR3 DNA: TGTGCCAGTAGTGCCGGGGGGGGTATGAACACTGAAGCTTTCTTT
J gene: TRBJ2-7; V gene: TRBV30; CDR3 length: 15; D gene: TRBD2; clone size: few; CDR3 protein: CAWNLRGGISYEQYF; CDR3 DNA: TGTGCCTGGAATCTTCGGGGAGGGATCTCCTACGAGCAGTACTTC
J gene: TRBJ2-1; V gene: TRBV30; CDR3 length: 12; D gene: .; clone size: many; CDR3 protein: CAGPRYGGEQFF; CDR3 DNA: TGTGCCGGTCCTAGGTACGGGGGTGAGCAGTTCTTC
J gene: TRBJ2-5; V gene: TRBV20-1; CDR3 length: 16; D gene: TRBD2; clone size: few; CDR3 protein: CSARDPSGGIRETQYF; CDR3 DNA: TGCAGTGCTAGAGATCCTAGCGGGGGGATTCGAGAGACCCAGTACTTC
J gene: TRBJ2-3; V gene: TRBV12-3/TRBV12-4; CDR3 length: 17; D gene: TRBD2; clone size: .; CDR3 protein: CASSLAISAGPTDTQYF; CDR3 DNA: TGTGCCAGCAGTTTAGCGATTTCAGCGGGACCCACAGATACGCAGTATTTT
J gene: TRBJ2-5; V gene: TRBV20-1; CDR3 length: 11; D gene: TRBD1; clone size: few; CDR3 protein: CSARGQGLQYF; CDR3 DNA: TGCAGTGCTAGGGGACAGGGGTTACAGTACTTC
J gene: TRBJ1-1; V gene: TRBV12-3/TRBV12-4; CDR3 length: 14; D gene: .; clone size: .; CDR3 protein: CASSFAGVDTEAFF; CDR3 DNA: TGTGCCAGCAGTTTTGCAGGAGTCGACACTGAAGCTTTCTTT
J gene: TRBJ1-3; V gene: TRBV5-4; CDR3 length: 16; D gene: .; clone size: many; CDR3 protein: CASSLTGTYSGNTIYF; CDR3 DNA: TGTGCCAGCAGCTTGACGGGGACATACTCTGGAAACACCATATATTTT
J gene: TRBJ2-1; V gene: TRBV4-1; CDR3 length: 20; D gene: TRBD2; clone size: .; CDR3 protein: CASSQVWVAGGPKPGNEQFF; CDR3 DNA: TGCGCCAGCAGCCAAGTGTGGGTAGCGGGGGGTCCCAAACCTGGCAATGAGCAGTTCTTC
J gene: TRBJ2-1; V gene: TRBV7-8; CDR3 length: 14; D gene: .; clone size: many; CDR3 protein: CASSLMGPAPVQFF; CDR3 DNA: TGTGCCAGCAGCTTAATGGGACCCGCCCCAGTGCAGTTCTTC
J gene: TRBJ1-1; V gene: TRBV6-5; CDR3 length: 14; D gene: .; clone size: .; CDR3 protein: CASSYSQVNTEAFF; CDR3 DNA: TGTGCCAGCAGTTACTCCCAGGTGAACACTGAAGCTTTCTTT
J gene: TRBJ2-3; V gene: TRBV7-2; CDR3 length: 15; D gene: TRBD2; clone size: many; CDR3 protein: CASSFSGGYTDTQYF; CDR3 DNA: TGTGCCAGCAGCTTTAGCGGGGGGTACACAGATACGCAGTATTTT
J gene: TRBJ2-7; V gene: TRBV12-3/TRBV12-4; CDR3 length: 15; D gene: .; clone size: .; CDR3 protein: CASSPRGSSLYEQYF; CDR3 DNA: TGTGCCAGCAGCCCGAGGGGGTCGTCCCTCTACGAGCAGTACTTC
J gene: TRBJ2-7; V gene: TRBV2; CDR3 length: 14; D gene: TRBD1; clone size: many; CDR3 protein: CASRPGQGTYEQYF; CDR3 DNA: TGTGCCAGCAGGCCGGGACAGGGGACCTACGAGCAGTACTTC
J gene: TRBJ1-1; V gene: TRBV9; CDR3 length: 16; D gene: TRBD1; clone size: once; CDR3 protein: CASSAGGDLRHTEASF; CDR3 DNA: TGTGCCAGCAGCGCAGGGGGCGATCTCCGTCACACTGAAGCTTCCTTT
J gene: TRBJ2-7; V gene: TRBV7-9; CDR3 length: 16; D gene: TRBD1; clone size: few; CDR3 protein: CASSLQGQGARYEQYF; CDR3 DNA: TGTGCCAGCAGCTTACAGGGACAGGGGGCGCGATACGAGCAGTACTTC
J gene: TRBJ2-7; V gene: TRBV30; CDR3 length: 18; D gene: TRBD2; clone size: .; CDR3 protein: CAWTRGVLAGAGYNEQYF; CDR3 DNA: TGTGCCTGGACCCGGGGAGTCCTAGCGGGGGCCGGGTACAATGAGCAGTACTTC
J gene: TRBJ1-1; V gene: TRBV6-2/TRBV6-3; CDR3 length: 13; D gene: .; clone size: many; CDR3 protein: CASSYGPNTEAFF; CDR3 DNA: TGTGCCAGCAGTTACGGTCCGAACACTGAAGCTTTCTTT
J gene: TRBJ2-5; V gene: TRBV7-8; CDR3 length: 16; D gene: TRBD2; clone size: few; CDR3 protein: CASTLSGGASRETQYF; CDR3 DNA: TGTGCCAGTACACTTAGCGGGGGGGCTTCTCGTGAGACCCAGTACTTC
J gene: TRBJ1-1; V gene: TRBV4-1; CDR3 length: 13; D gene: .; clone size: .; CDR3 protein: CASSQVEDGQAFF; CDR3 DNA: TGCGCCAGCAGCCAAGTGGAAGACGGACAGGCTTTCTTT
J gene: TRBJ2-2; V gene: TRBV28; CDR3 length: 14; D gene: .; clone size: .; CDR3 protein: CASGNGENTGELFF; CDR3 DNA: TGTGCCAGCGGAAACGGTGAAAACACCGGGGAGCTGTTTTTT
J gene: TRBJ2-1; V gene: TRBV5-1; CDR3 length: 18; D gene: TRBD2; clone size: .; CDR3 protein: CASSLGPQGLAGNNEQFF; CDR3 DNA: TGCGCCAGCAGCTTGGGCCCACAGGGACTAGCGGGGAACAATGAGCAGTTCTTC
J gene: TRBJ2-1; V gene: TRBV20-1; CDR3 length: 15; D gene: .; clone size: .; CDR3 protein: CSAHGPEWSYNEQFF; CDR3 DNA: TGCAGTGCCCATGGTCCCGAATGGTCCTACAATGAGCAGTTCTTC
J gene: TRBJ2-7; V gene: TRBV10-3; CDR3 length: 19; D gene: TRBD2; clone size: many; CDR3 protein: CAISEHVAGASRFSYEQYF; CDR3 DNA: TGTGCCATCAGTGAGCACGTAGCGGGGGCCTCAAGGTTCTCCTACGAGCAGTACTTC
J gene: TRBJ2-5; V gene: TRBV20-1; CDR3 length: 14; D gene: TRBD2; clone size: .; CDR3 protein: CSARGLAGQETQYF; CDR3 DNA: TGCAGTGCTAGAGGACTAGCGGGTCAAGAGACCCAGTACTTC
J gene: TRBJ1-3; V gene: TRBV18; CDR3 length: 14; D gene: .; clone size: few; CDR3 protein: CASSPVGTGNTIYF; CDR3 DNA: TGTGCCAGCTCACCGGTGGGGACTGGAAACACCATATATTTT
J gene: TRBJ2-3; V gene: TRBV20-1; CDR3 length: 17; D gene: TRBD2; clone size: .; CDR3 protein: CSASLAGASFSTDTQYF; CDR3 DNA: TGCAGTGCTTCTCTAGCGGGCGCTTCCTTTAGCACAGATACGCAGTATTTT
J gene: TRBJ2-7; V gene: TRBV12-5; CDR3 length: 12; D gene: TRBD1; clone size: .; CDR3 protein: CSCGQGVYEQYF; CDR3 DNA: TGTTCCTGTGGACAGGGAGTCTACGAGCAGTACTTC
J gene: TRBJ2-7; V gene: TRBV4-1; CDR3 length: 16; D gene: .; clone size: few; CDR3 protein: CASSQGVAAGFYEQYF; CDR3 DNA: TGCGCCAGCAGCCAAGGGGTGGCAGCGGGTTTCTACGAGCAGTACTTC
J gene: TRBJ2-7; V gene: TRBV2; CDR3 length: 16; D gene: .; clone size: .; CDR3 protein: CASSEAGERASYEQYF; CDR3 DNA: TGTGCCAGCAGTGAAGCAGGGGAGAGGGCCTCCTACGAGCAGTACTTC
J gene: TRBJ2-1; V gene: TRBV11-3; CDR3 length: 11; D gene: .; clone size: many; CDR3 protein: CASSLTGEQFF; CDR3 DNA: TGTGCCAGCAGCTTGACAGGCGAGCAGTTCTTC
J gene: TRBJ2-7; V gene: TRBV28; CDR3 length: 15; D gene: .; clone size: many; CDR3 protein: CATASGSGVTYEQYF; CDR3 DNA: TGTGCCACCGCAAGTGGTTCAGGGGTCACCTACGAGCAGTACTTC
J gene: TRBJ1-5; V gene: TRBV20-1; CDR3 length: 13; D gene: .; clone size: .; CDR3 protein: CSATGLFNQPQHF; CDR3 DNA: TGCAGTGCTACAGGACTCTTCAATCAGCCCCAGCATTTT
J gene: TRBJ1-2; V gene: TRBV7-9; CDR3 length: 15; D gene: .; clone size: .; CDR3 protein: CASSVAGTQIYGYTF; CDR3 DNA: TGTGCCAGCAGCGTCGCCGGGACACAGATCTATGGCTACACCTTC
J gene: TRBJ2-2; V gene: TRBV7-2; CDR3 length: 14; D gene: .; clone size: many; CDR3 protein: CASSQRQVIGELFF; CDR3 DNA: TGTGCCAGCAGCCAGCGACAGGTCATCGGGGAGCTGTTTTTT